The rows below give T cell receptor beta chains drawn from one sample of a study of shared clonotypes between healthy human individuals. TCRdb keeps only in-frame clones here, not all; method: immunoSEQ multiplex PCR. The table has some 1 million clones, about 74% seen once. The source material was memory CD4+ T cells sorted from blood. These receptors were obtained from a young man in good health. The CDR3 runs from the conserved cysteine through the conserved F or W. Fields, in order: clone size, V gene, J gene, D gene, CDR3 DNA, CDR3 protein. The D gene is left open where the match is weak. For some rows the clone size is stated as once, few or many, or as a class when expanded; others skip it.

clone size: -; V gene: TRBV2; J gene: TRBJ2-7; D gene: -; CDR3 DNA: TGTGCCAGCAGTGGGGACCGCTCCTACGAGCAGTACTTC; CDR3 protein: CASSGDRSYEQYF
clone size: -; V gene: TRBV28; J gene: TRBJ1-1; D gene: -; CDR3 DNA: TGTGCCAGCAGTTTATCCACCCGGAACACTGAAGCTTTCTTT; CDR3 protein: CASSLSTRNTEAFF
clone size: -; V gene: TRBV6-6; J gene: TRBJ1-3; D gene: TRBD1; CDR3 DNA: TGTGCCAGCAGTTACTCGGGACAGCTAGGAGGAAACACCATATATTTT; CDR3 protein: CASSYSGQLGGNTIYF
clone size: -; V gene: TRBV5-1; J gene: TRBJ2-3; D gene: -; CDR3 DNA: TGCGCCAGCAGCTTGGAGGGGGGTCGAGGAGATACGCAGTATTTT; CDR3 protein: CASSLEGGRGDTQYF
clone size: few; V gene: TRBV19; J gene: TRBJ1-2; D gene: TRBD1; CDR3 DNA: TGTGCCAGTAGTATCTCCCCCCGGACAGGGCGGAGGGTTAACTATGGCTACACCTTC; CDR3 protein: CASSISPRTGRRVNYGYTF
clone size: -; V gene: TRBV28; J gene: TRBJ1-4; D gene: -; CDR3 DNA: TGTGCCAGCAGTCTAAACCTCGGTGAAAAACTGTTTTTT; CDR3 protein: CASSLNLGEKLFF
clone size: -; V gene: TRBV7-8; J gene: TRBJ2-7; D gene: -; CDR3 DNA: TGTGCCAGCAGCTTAGGGGAACGCGAGCAGTACTTC; CDR3 protein: CASSLGEREQYF
clone size: -; V gene: TRBV10-1; J gene: TRBJ2-5; D gene: TRBD1; CDR3 DNA: TGCGCCAGCAGTGCGGGACAGGGTGCGGCAGAGACCCAGTACTTC; CDR3 protein: CASSAGQGAAETQYF
clone size: -; V gene: TRBV2; J gene: TRBJ2-7; D gene: -; CDR3 DNA: TGTGCCAGCAACGGGCAGGGATTCTACGAGCAGTACTTC; CDR3 protein: CASNGQGFYEQYF
clone size: -; V gene: TRBV29-1; J gene: TRBJ2-6; D gene: -; CDR3 DNA: TGCAGCGTTGTGGCTGCAGGGCCTAACTCTGGGGCCAACGTCCTGACTTTC; CDR3 protein: CSVVAAGPNSGANVLTF